Below, 6 T cell receptor beta chains from the same sample are listed, as sequenced in a study of cytomegalovirus exposure and HLA in healthy donors. The primer mix had 60 Vbeta and 13 Jbeta primers. The assay was immunoSEQ multiplex PCR, and TCRdb's table has in-frame clones only and misses some. The table has about 130,000 clones, 55% to 75% seen once. Sequenced: PBMCs. These receptors all come from a man in his thirties or forties in good health and CMV-seronegative.

This clone was seen just once. The chain recombines TRBV7-3 with TRBJ2-1; 13 bases align to TRBD2. This CDR3 spans 14 amino acids. Germline loops: CDR1 SGHTA, CDR2 FQGTGA. V trimming: 5 bases; J trimming: 7 bases; junction bases outside the gene matches: 2. In DNA, the CDR3 is TGTGCCAGCAGCCGGACTAGCGGGGGTAATGAGCAGTTCTTC. This sequence encodes CASSRTSGGNEQFF.

The genes are TRBV5-6 and TRBJ2-3; 8 nucleotides line up with TRBD2. V shed 3 bases and J 4 bases; nucleotides not matched to a gene: 7. The CDR3 is made up of 15 amino acids. Per germline, CDR1 SGHDT and CDR2 YYEEEE. This CDR3 reads CASSSGTSGADTQYF. The CDR3, as DNA: TGTGCCAGCAGCTCCGGGACTAGTGGCGCAGATACGCAGTATTTT.

The gene calls are TRBV10-3 and TRBJ2-7, with D possibly being TRBD2 (6 bases). Per germline, CDR1 ENHRY and CDR2 SYGVKD. The CDR3 spans 14 residues. V was shortened by 8 bases and J by 2 bases, with 16 bases between the two germline ends. The CDR3 reads CAISTSAITYEQYF. The DNA of the CDR3 is TGTGCCATCTCGACTAGTGCCATTACCTACGAGCAGTACTTC.

V usage is TRBV18 and J usage is TRBJ2-5; TRBD1 agrees at 9 bases. Per the germline V gene, CDR1 is KGHSH and CDR2 is LQKENI. The CDR3 extends over 15 amino acids. J was trimmed by 5 bases and V by 2 bases; bases with no gene match: 6. The CDR3 reads CASSPSGTGLETQYF. In DNA, the CDR3 is TGTGCCAGCTCACCATCCGGGACAGGGTTGGAGACCCAGTACTTC.

The chain has TRBV27 and TRBJ2-1; D is ambiguous. Trimming took off 5 bases at V and 1 base at J, with 6 bases between the two ends. The CDR3 is made up of 13 amino acids. Germline V lookup: CDR1 MNHEY, CDR2 SMNVEV (reference sequence). The CDR3 coding sequence is TGTGCCAGCAGTCCCGTGTCCTACAATGAGCAGTTCTTC. Translation: CASSPVSYNEQFF.

The chain links TRBV19 to TRBJ1-4; D ambiguous. Deletions cut 7 bases from V and 4 bases from J, with 16 bases between. This CDR3 contains 15 residues. Germline values: CDR1 LNHDA, CDR2 SQIVND (reference sequence). The CDR3 reads CASTPGVEGNEKLFF. CDR3 bases: TGTGCCAGTACTCCTGGAGTCGAGGGTAATGAAAAACTGTTTTTT.